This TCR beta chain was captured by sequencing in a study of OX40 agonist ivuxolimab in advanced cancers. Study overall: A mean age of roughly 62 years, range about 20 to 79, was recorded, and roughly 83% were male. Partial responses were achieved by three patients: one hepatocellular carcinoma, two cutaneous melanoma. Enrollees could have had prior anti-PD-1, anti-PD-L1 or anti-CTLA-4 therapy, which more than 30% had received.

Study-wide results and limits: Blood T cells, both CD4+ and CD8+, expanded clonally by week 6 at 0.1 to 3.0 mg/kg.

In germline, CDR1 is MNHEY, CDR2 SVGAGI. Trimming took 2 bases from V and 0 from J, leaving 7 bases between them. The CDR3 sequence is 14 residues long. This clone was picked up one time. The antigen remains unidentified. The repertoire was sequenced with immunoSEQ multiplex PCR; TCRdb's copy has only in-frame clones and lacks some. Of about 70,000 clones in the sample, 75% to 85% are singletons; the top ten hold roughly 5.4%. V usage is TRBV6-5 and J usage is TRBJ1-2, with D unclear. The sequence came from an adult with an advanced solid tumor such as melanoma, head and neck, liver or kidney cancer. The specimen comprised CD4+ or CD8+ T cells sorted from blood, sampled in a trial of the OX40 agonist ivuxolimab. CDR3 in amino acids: CASSYAGTNYGYTF. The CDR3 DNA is TGTGCCAGCAGTTACGCAGGCACTAACTATGGCTACACCTTC.